These T cell receptor beta chains were read from a single sample in a study of graft-versus-host responses after intestinal transplantation. Repertoires were generated with immunoSEQ multiplex PCR, while TCRdb's copy carries only in-frame clones and drops some. The sample records some 66,000 clones, 75% to 90% being singletons. Source: ileum tissue, taken around 350 days after transplant. Every receptor here comes from a human patient who received an intestinal transplant, so some T cells may come from the graft donor. Both conserved end residues are part of each CDR3. Fields, in order: D gene, V gene, clone size, J gene, CDR3 protein, CDR3 DNA. A D gene is named only where the DNA matches it firmly. Expanded clones are given a class, and other clones once, few, many or no size at all.

-,TRBV7-3,once,TRBJ2-3,CASSPSPGTDTQYF,TGTGCCAGCAGCCCATCCCCTGGCACAGATACGCAGTATTTT
-,TRBV9,once,TRBJ2-1,CASSVPKAERHNNEQFF,TGTGCCAGCAGCGTTCCGAAAGCGGAGCGGCATAACAATGAGCAGTTCTTC
TRBD1,TRBV6-5,-,TRBJ2-7,CASSYSWGQGYEQYF,TGTGCCAGCAGTTACTCTTGGGGACAGGGGTACGAGCAGTACTTC
-,TRBV7-6,-,TRBJ1-1,CASSLGGPEAFF,TGTGCCAGCAGCCTCGGGGGGCCCGAAGCTTTCTTT
-,TRBV9,once,TRBJ2-2,CASSSGGSNTGELFF,TGTGCCAGCAGCTCCGGGGGTTCCAACACCGGGGAGCTGTTTTTT
TRBD1,TRBV6-1,once,TRBJ2-7,CASMSRGRYEQYF,TGTGCCAGCATGAGCAGGGGGCGGTACGAGCAGTACTTC
-,TRBV28,-,TRBJ1-1,CASTPDVGTNTEAFF,TGTGCCAGCACCCCCGATGTGGGGACGAACACTGAAGCTTTCTTT
TRBD2,TRBV7-3,-,TRBJ2-1,CASSRSTSGGTNEQFF,TGTGCCAGCAGCCGATCGACTAGCGGGGGAACGAATGAGCAGTTCTTC
-,TRBV10-2,-,TRBJ1-2,CASSGSYSTGNNYGYTF,TGCGCCAGCAGTGGCTCCTATTCAACAGGAAATAACTATGGCTACACCTTC
TRBD1,TRBV6-1,once,TRBJ2-7,CASTPMGQGTYEQYF,TGTGCCAGCACCCCAATGGGACAGGGGACCTACGAGCAGTACTTC
TRBD1,TRBV2,-,TRBJ1-1,CASSGTGGFDEAFF,TGTGCCAGCAGTGGGACAGGGGGCTTTGATGAAGCTTTCTTT
TRBD2,TRBV6-4,-,TRBJ2-3,CASRMTSGSGDTQYF,TGTGCCAGCAGAATGACTAGCGGGTCCGGAGATACGCAGTATTTT
TRBD2,TRBV5-1,-,TRBJ2-2,CASTLLAGDLNTGELFF,TGCGCCAGCACCTTACTAGCGGGGGACCTGAACACCGGGGAGCTGTTTTTT
-,TRBV7-2,-,TRBJ2-7,CASSLSQGGPYEQYF,TGTGCCAGCAGCCTTAGCCAGGGGGGACCCTACGAGCAGTACTTC
-,TRBV6-1,-,TRBJ1-5,CASSEFRTIVNQPQHF,TGTGCCAGCAGTGAATTCAGAACGATCGTCAATCAGCCCCAGCATTTT
-,TRBV6-1,-,TRBJ2-3,CASSEEGTGVTQYF,TGTGCCAGCAGTGAAGAAGGGACTGGTGTTACGCAGTATTTT